Presented here are 5 T cell receptor beta chains from one specimen sequenced in a study of early T cells in non-severe SARS-CoV-2 infection. TCRdb passed the 5' RACE reads through MiXCR, listing each CDR3 protein once. The repertoire holds about 66,000 distinct CDR3 sequences, with roughly 18% as singletons. The sequencing here drew on whole blood, taken at baseline. Receptor source: an adult who was a healthcare worker with PCR-confirmed SARS-CoV-2 infection or an uninfected control (not recorded which).

This clonotype was detected a few times. The junction departs from germline at one end; a sequencing error may be responsible. The J gene is TRBJ1-1, the V gene TRBV5-1; D unresolved. The CDR3 runs 13 residues. Per germline, CDR1 SGHRS and CDR2 YFSETQ. CDR3 protein: CAGSFGVNTEAFF. CDR3 sequence (DNA): TGCGCCGGCAGCTTTGGCGTGAACACTGAAGCTTTCTTT.

In its sample, this clonotype was seen a few times. V usage is TRBV19 and J usage is TRBJ2-1, with 8 bases identical to TRBD2. In germline, CDR1 is LNHDA, CDR2 SQIVND (reference sequence). The CDR3 totals 13 residues. With V trimmed by 7 bases and J by 6 bases, 5 bases remained unmatched. CDR3 sequence (DNA): TGTGCCAGTAAGCCTCTAGCGGGCAATGAGCAGTTCTTC. This sequence encodes CASKPLAGNEQFF.

This chain connects TRBV5-4 to TRBJ2-2; TRBD1 matches at 7 bases. J was trimmed by 0 bases and V by 0 bases; bases with no gene match: 2. Germline assignment: CDR1 SGHNT and CDR2 YYREEE (reference sequence). The CDR3 consists of 16 residues. Here the CDR3 reads CASSLGRGTNTGELFF. The DNA for the CDR3 is TGTGCCAGCAGCTTGGGCAGGGGGACGAACACCGGGGAGCTGTTTTTT.

J is TRBJ2-5 and V is TRBV3-1, with D possibly matching TRBD1 (6 bases). The CDR3 extends over 16 amino acids. Germline V CDR1 and CDR2: LGHDT, YNNKEL (reference sequence). Trimming took off 1 base at V and 3 bases at J, with 15 bases between the two ends. Here the CDR3 reads CASSQGGRASKETQYF. DNA for the CDR3: TGTGCCAGCAGCCAAGGGGGGCGGGCCAGTAAAGAGACCCAGTACTTC.

Many counts were recorded for this clonotype. The rearrangement links TRBV6-4 to TRBJ1-1, with D tentatively TRBD1 (5 bases). The CDR3 is 12 amino acids. V lost 2 bases to trimming and J lost 11 bases, with 12 bases between them. Germline loops: CDR1 MRHNA, CDR2 SNTAGT. As DNA, the CDR3 is TGTGCCAGCAGTGACGGGGGGAGTGACGCTTTCTTT. It yields the protein CASSDGGSDAFF.